This entry concerns a single TCR beta chain. The antigen remains unidentified. Sequencing libraries for TCR beta were prepared with iRepertoire HTBI primers and Arm-PCR of CDR3 regions. TCRdb analysed the multiplex PCR reads with MiXCR anew, one entry per CDR3 protein. The sample shows 350,000 to 450,000 distinct CDR3 sequences, around 20% of them seen only once. Time point described: persistent/refractory GD, antithyroid drugs over 5 years with positive TRAb. PBMC-extracted RNA yielded the TCR library. This entry comes from a study of regulatory T cells in long-lasting Graves disease. For the study at large: Persistent Graves' disease denoted over 5 years of antithyroid drugs plus positive TSH receptor antibodies.

This CDR3 is 16 amino acids long. After removal of 3 bases from V and 7 bases from J, the junction contained 9 bases not matched to a gene. Germline CDR1 reads KGHSH; CDR2 reads LQKENI. General study results and limits: Persistent Graves' patients had lower TCR diversity than newly diagnosed ones.

The input for sequencing was peripheral blood mononuclear cells (PBMCs), taken when the disease was refractory, from a patient treated with antithyroid drugs. The chain is built from TRBV18 and TRBJ1-5, with 10 bases lining up with TRBD1. The TCR comes from a female donor with Graves disease. The CDR3 spells CASSPYATGGEQPQHF. In nucleotides, the CDR3 is TGTGCCAGCTCACCTTATGCGACAGGGGGCGAACAGCCCCAGCATTTT.